The sequence of this T cell receptor (beta chain) was determined in a study of cytomegalovirus exposure and HLA in healthy donors. For the study at large: The same platform was used for the approximately 110 validation repertoires and the approximately 700 first-cohort repertoires, a later analysis reported. Study-wide findings and caveats: Overall, roughly 160 TCR beta chains were annotated as cytomegalovirus-associated.

A note on this clone: Its specificity is unknown.

Profiling relied on immunoSEQ multiplex PCR, and the TCRdb table lists in-frame clones only, not all of them. The sample has 150,000 to 180,000 clones, about 86% seen once. V dropped 8 bases and J dropped 5; count of bases not matched to a gene: 11. Per germline, CDR1 SGHNT and CDR2 YENEEA. This CDR3 has 15 amino acids. V gene TRBV11-3 combines with J gene TRBJ1-5; TRBD1 agrees at 8 bases. The source of this sequence is a human donor in good health. The sequenced material came from PBMCs. CDR3 amino acids: CASYTSDREDQPQHF. CDR3 in DNA: TGTGCCAGCTATACTTCGGACAGGGAGGATCAGCCCCAGCATTTT. The full variable domain, in which reference TRBV11-3 and TRBJ1-5 provide the parts outside the CDR3, is EAGVVQSPRYKIIEKKQPVAFWCNPISGHNTLYWYLQNLGQGPELLIRYENEEAVDDSQLPKDRFSAERLKGVDSTLKIQPAELGDSAVYLCASYTSDREDQPQHFGDGTRLSIL.